In this sample, the clone carrying this T cell receptor beta chain turned up many times. The entry originates in a study of T cells in Graves' hyperthyroidism and ophthalmopathy. Ophthalmopathy in the patients scored at least 3 on Clinical Activity Score and at least 4 on NOSPECS grade, lasting under 3 months. This sample holds PBMCs from 9.5 to 10 ml fresh peripheral blood. Amplification of TCR beta CDR3 regions was performed using RNA transcripts as template. Using the HTBI primer set, a first-round RT-PCR was run on the TCR CDR3. From the multiplex PCR reads, TCRdb called clonotypes with MiXCR, one entry per CDR3 protein. The table lists approximately 400,000 distinct CDR3 sequences, approximately 17% of them singletons. V gave up 3 bases and J gave up 3 bases, with 11 bases separating them. The CDR3 is made up of 14 amino acids. Germline loops: CDR1 KGHDR, CDR2 SFDVKD.

Sequenced: blood. The chain combines TRBV24-1 with TRBJ2-7, with D perhaps matching TRBD1 (5 bases). The TCR originated in a man in his late teens or twenties with Graves' ophthalmopathy. CDR3 residues: CATSDAVQGYEQYF. The DNA for the CDR3 is TGTGCCACCAGTGATGCTGTCCAGGGCTACGAGCAGTACTTC.